This T cell receptor beta chain was recovered during a study of T-cell memory formation after mild COVID-19. MiXCR was run by TCRdb on the 5' RACE reads, yielding one entry per CDR3 protein. The table shows around 340,000 distinct CDR3 sequences, with approximately 12% occurring only once. This clonotype was detected a few times. V was clipped by 8 bases and J by 0 bases, with 11 bases between them. The germline CDR1 and CDR2 sequences are MNHEY and SVGEGT. This CDR3 spans 14 amino acids. The sequenced sample was PBMCs or a T cell subset sorted from them (not recorded which). The origin of this receptor is a man between 18 and 35 years old who had mild COVID-19 (a few samples of this study predate the infection). Cell type and time point are not known. The V and J genes are TRBV6-2 or TRBV6-3 and TRBJ2-1; D unclear. CDR3 residues: CASGGFSSYNEQFF. As DNA, the CDR3 is TGTGCCAGCGGTGGCTTTAGCTCCTACAATGAGCAGTTCTTC.